The T cell receptor beta chain under discussion was sequenced for a study of Ad26.COV2.S vaccination and SARS-CoV-2 variants. The wider study: The trial was COV1001 and the donor's arm was Ad26.COV2.S. Intramuscular Ad26.COV2.S at 5x10^10 or 1x10^11 viral particles.

Here immunoSEQ multiplex PCR was the method, and the copy in TCRdb shows in-frame clones only, minus some. This sample yields roughly 400,000 clones, of which 89% are seen a single time; approximately 1.9% belongs to the top ten. In regard to this clone: As yet, its antigen is unknown.

V shed 3 bases and J 0 bases; nucleotides not matched to a gene: 7. The CDR3 covers 17 residues. Germline V gene sequence: CDR1 KGHSH, CDR2 LQKENI. Study observations and caveats: Estimates derived from TCR breadth and depth analyses may have underestimated total T cell responses.

Noted treatment: some 19 received Ad26.COV2.S at low or high dose, single or two shots; five or six received placebo; per-sample allocation not given. Following the first vaccine or placebo injection, samples were taken on day 63. Wuhan-strain spike was delivered by a replication-incompetent Ad26 vector. The chain combines TRBV18 with TRBJ2-1; 8 positions agree with TRBD2. This sample comprised peripheral blood, obtained in a trial of Ad26.COV2.S vaccine versus placebo. This receptor was identified in a person aged 18 to 59 who received the Ad26.COV2.S COVID-19 vaccine or a placebo. CDR3 protein: CASSPQRSGSSYNEQFF. The CDR3 nucleotides read TGTGCCAGCTCACCCCAAAGGAGCGGGAGCTCCTACAATGAGCAGTTCTTC.